This record covers a single T cell receptor (beta chain). In the study's own analysis: Nucleated cell number was recorded as an estimate derived from reference gene primer amplification. Some clones are missing from TCRdb's copy, which holds only in-frame ones; the method was immunoSEQ multiplex PCR. D and trimming were read from the DNA, whereas the V and J calls and clone size are those reported in that table. There are about 130,000 clones in the sample; over 75% occur only once, and about 6.9% lies in the top ten. The trim removed 5 bases at V and 0 bases at J, leaving 7 bases unmatched. Germline CDR1 is SEHNR and CDR2 is FQNEAQ (reference sequence). This CDR3 has 17 residues. These data are taken from a study of blood T cell repertoires in COVID-19. Background on the study: From the United States, Italy and Spain came samples of acute and convalescent COVID-19. T cells, B-cell-depleted T cells, or PBMCs supplied cDNA or gDNA.

The TCR comes from a man older than 75 with active or convalescent COVID-19. This rearrangement joins TRBV7-9 to TRBJ2-3; TRBD2 aligns across 11 bases. Sequencing was carried out using peripheral blood. For the CDR3, the DNA is TGTGCCAGCAGCCCGAGACTAGCGGGGATTAGCACAGATACGCAGTATTTT. This gives the protein CASSPRLAGISTDTQYF.